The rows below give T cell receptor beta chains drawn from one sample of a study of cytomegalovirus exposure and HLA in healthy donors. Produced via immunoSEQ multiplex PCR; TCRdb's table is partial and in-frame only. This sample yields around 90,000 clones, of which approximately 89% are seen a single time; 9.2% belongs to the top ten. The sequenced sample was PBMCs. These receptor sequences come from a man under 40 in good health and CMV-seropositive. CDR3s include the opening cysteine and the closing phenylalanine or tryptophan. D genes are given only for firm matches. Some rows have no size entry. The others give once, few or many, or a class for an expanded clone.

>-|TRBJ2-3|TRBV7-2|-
CASSLGVLDTQYF
TGTGCCAGCAGCTTAGGAGTGCTCGATACGCAGTATTTT
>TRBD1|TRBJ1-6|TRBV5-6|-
CASSLGGQDSPLHF
TGTGCCAGCAGCTTGGGGGGACAGGATTCACCCCTCCACTTT
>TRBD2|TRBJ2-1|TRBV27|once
CASSFFPTSGRAGGHNEQFF
TGTGCCAGCAGTTTTTTCCCGACTAGCGGGAGGGCGGGGGGACACAATGAGCAGTTCTTC
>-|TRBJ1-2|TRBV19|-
CASSIGQGGSIGGYTF
TGCGCCAGTAGTATCGGGCAGGGAGGTAGTATCGGTGGCTACACCTTC
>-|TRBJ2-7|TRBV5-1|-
CASSFNPGLSLYEQYF
TGCGCCAGCAGCTTCAACCCGGGACTTAGTCTTTACGAGCAGTACTTC
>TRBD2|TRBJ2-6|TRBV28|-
CASQPTAGRASGANVLTF
TGTGCCAGTCAGCCCACAGCGGGGCGGGCCTCTGGGGCCAACGTCCTGACTTTC
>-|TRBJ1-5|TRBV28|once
CASSYSQPNQPQHF
TGTGCCAGCAGTTACTCCCAACCCAATCAGCCCCAGCATTTT
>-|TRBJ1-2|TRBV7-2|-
CASSLRIGGAYGYTF
TGTGCCAGCAGCTTAAGGATTGGTGGAGCCTATGGCTACACCTTC
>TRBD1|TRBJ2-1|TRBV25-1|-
CASSSDRVGNEQFF
TGTGCCAGCAGTAGCGACAGGGTTGGAAATGAGCAGTTCTTC
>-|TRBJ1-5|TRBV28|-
CASRDLLAGGGNQPQHF
TGTGCCAGCAGGGATCTCCTGGCGGGGGGCGGTAATCAGCCCCAGCATTTT
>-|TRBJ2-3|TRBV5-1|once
CASKESTDTQYF
TGCGCCAGCAAGGAGAGCACAGATACGCAGTATTTT
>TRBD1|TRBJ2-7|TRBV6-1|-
CASGPGTGVYEQYF
TGTGCCAGCGGCCCTGGGACAGGGGTCTACGAGCAGTACTTC
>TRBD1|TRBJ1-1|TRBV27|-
CASSLLRTGYTEAFF
TGTGCCAGCAGTTTATTAAGGACAGGGTATACTGAAGCTTTCTTT
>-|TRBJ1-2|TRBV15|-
CATSRGRSPIYGYTF
TGTGCCACCAGCAGAGGACGGAGTCCCATCTATGGCTACACCTTC
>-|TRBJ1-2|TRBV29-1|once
CSVGSRNLNYGYTF
TGCAGCGTTGGAAGTAGAAACCTTAACTATGGCTACACCTTC
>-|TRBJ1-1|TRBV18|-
CASSPQHQGNTEAFF
TGTGCCAGCTCACCCCAACATCAGGGGAACACTGAAGCTTTCTTT
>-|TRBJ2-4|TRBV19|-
CASSIQGSAKNIQYF
TGTGCCAGTAGTATACAGGGTTCGGCCAAAAACATTCAGTACTTC
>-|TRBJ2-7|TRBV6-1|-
CASLPYGSVREQYF
TGTGCCAGCCTCCCGTACGGGAGCGTGAGGGAGCAGTACTTC
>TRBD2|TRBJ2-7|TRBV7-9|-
CASSSQLAGSSYEQYF
TGTGCCAGCAGCTCTCAACTAGCGGGTTCTTCCTACGAGCAGTACTTC
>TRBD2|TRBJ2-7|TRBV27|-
CASKQGLADPYEQYF
TGTGCCAGCAAACAGGGACTAGCGGATCCCTACGAGCAGTACTTC
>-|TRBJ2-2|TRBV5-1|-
CASSRQNTGELFF
TGCGCCAGCAGTCGACAGAACACCGGGGAGCTGTTTTTT
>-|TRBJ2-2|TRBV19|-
CASSRGLLNTGELFF
TGTGCCAGTAGTAGGGGACTTTTAAACACCGGGGAGCTGTTTTTT
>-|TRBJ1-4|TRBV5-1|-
CASSSIYRGVQNEKLFF
TGCGCCAGCAGCTCGATCTACCGGGGTGTCCAAAATGAAAAACTGTTTTTT
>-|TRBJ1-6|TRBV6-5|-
CASSYSYDVSNSPLHF
TGTGCCAGCAGTTACTCCTATGATGTCTCTAATTCACCCCTCCACTTT
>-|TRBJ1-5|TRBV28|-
CASSLSFNQPQHF
TGTGCCAGCAGTCTAAGCTTCAATCAGCCCCAGCATTTT
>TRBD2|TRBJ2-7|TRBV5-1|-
CASSLAGDPYEQYF
TGCGCCAGCAGTCTCGCGGGAGATCCCTACGAGCAGTACTTC
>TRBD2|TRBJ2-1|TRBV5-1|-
CASSLAGDSYNEQFF
TGCGCCAGCAGCTTAGCGGGAGACTCCTACAATGAGCAGTTCTTC
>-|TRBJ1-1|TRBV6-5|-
CASSYSDKNTEAFF
TGTGCCAGCAGTTACTCTGACAAGAACACTGAAGCTTTCTTT
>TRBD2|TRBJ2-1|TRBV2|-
CASKFRVRESGQFF
TGTGCCAGCAAATTCCGGGTGCGGGAGTCCGGGCAGTTCTTC
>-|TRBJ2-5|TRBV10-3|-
CAISESDRRETQYF
TGTGCCATCAGTGAGTCGGACCGGAGGGAGACCCAGTACTTC
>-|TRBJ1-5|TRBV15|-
CATSRDLFGNQPQHF
TGTGCCACCAGCAGAGATCTCTTCGGGAATCAGCCCCAGCATTTT
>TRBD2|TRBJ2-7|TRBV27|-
CARAGLAVYEQYF
TGTGCCAGGGCGGGACTAGCGGTATACGAGCAGTACTTC
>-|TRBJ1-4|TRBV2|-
CASMGGRLGEKLFF
TGTGCCAGCATGGGGGGGCGGCTTGGTGAAAAACTGTTTTTT
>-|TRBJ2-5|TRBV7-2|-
CASSPRVWQETQYF
TGTGCCAGCAGCCCTCGAGTTTGGCAAGAGACCCAGTACTTC
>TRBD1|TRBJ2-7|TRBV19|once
CASSAGTGYYEQYF
TGTGCCAGTAGCGCCGGGACAGGGTACTACGAGCAGTACTTC
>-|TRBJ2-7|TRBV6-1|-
CASSEFVTVGEQYF
TGTGCCAGCAGTGAATTCGTCACGGTCGGCGAGCAGTACTTC
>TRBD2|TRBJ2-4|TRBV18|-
CASSPILAGGPGSKNIQYF
TGTGCCAGCTCACCGATACTAGCGGGAGGGCCCGGGAGTAAAAACATTCAGTACTTC
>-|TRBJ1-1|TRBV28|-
CASQTAQAYTEAFF
TGTGCCAGTCAGACAGCTCAGGCATACACTGAAGCTTTCTTT
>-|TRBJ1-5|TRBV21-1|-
CASSTLIRTVRYSNQPQHF
TGTGCCAGCAGCACACTGATACGGACAGTTAGATATAGCAATCAGCCCCAGCATTTT
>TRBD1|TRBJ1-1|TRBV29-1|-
CSARTGLNTEAFF
TGCAGCGCCAGGACAGGGCTGAACACTGAAGCTTTCTTT
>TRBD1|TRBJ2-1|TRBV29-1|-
CSVGTGGKLFF
TGCAGTGTGGGGACAGGGGGAAAGTTGTTCTTC
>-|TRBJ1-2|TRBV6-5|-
CASSGLGYGYTF
TGTGCCAGCAGTGGGCTCGGCTATGGCTACACCTTC
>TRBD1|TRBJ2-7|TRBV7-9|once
CASSPGTGEQYF
TGTGCCAGCAGCCCCGGGACAGGCGAGCAGTACTTC
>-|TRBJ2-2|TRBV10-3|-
CAISGTANTGELFF
TGTGCCATCAGTGGTACAGCGAACACCGGGGAGCTGTTTTTT
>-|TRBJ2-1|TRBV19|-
CASSIKGGDNEQFF
TGTGCCAGTAGTATAAAAGGGGGAGACAATGAGCAGTTCTTC
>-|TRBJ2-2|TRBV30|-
CAWSVLFYGELFF
TGTGCCTGGAGTGTACTGTTTTACGGGGAGCTGTTTTTT
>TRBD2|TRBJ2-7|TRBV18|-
CASSQQQRETYEQYF
TGTGCCAGCTCACAACAACAGCGGGAAACCTACGAGCAGTACTTC
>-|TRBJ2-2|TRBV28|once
CASRFMRYRVDTGELFF
TGTGCCAGCAGATTTATGAGGTACAGGGTAGACACCGGGGAGCTGTTTTTT
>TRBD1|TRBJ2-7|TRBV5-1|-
CASRTGTVSYEQYF
TGCGCCAGCAGGACTGGGACAGTCTCCTACGAGCAGTACTTC
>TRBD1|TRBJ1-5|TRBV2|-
CASSEYGPGGGQPQHF
TGTGCCAGCAGTGAATATGGGCCAGGGGGCGGGCAGCCCCAGCATTTT